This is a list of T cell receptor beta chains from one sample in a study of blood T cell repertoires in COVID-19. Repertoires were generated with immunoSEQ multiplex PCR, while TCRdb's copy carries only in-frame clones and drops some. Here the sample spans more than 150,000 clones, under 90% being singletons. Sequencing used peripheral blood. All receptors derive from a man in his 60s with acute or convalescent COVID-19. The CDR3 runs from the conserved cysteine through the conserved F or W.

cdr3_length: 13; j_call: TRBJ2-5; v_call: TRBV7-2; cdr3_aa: CASSLARQETQYF
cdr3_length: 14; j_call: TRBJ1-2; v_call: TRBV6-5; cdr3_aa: CASSYSGQTYGYTF
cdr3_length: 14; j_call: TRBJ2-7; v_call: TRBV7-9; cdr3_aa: CASSHSGSRDEQYF
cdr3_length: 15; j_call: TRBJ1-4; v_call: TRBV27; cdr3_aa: CASSFGRGGPEKLFF
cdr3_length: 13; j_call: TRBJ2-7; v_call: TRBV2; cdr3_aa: CASGEGGSYEQYF
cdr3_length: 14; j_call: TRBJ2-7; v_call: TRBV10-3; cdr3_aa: CAISPGQGAHEQYF
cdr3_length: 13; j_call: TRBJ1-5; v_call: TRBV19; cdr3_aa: CASNSGSNQPQHF
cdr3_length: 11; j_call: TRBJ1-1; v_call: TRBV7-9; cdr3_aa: CASSLALEAFF
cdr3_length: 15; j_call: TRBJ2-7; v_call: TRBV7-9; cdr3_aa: CASSLPGQGIYEQYF
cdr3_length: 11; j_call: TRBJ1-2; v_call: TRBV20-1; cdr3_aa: CSATRQTGYTF
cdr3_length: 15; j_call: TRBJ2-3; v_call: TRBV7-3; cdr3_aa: CASSEGGPSTDTQYF
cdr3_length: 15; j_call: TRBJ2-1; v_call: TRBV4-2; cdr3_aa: CASSQPGTSLNEQFF
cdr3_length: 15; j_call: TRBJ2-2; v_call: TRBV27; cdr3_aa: CASSLQTGGHGELFF
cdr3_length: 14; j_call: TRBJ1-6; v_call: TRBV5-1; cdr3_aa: CASSLDRGHSPLHF
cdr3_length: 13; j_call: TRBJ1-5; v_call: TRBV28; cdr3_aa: CAISDRNNQPQHF
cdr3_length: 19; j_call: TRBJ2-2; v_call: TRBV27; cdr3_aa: CASSFSRTGLTSNTGELFF
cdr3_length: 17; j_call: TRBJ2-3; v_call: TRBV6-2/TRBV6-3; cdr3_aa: CASSPGLAGGGTDTQYF
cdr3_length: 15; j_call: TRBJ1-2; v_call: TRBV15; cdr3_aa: CATSRDVAGGRGYTF
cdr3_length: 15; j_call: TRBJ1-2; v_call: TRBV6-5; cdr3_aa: CASSLRDRGLRGYTF
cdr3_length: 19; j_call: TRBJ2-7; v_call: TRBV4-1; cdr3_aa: CASSQRWDPGLAGFYEQYF
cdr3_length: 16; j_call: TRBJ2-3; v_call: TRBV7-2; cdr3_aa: CASSPPSGGALYTQYF
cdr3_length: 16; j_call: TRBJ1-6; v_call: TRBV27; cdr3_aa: CASSLGQGATNSPLHF
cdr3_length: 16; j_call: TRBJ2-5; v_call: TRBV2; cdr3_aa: CASSPGTSGRGETQYF
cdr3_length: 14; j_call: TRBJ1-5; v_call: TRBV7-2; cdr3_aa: CASSPRGFGQPQHF
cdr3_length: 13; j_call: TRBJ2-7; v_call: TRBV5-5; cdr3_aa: CASSTRSSYEQYF
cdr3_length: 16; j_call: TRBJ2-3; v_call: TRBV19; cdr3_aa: CASSIAVGRSTDTQYF
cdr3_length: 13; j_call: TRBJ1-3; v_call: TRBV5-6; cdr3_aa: CASSWGQSNTIYF
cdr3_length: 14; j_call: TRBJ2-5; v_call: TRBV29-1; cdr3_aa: CSVDLGVAPETQYF
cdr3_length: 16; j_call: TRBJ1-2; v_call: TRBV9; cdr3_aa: CASSVAGGKWNYGYTF
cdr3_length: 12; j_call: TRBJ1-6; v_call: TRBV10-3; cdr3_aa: CAIRANNSPLHF
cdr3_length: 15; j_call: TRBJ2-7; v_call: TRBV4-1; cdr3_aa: CASSQGQGPPYEQYF
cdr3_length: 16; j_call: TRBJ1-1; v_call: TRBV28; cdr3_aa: CASSSTRRGRNTEAFF
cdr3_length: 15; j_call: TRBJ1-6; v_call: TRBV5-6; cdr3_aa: CASSLSEIKGAPLHF
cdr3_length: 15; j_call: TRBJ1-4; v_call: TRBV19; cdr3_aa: CASSGTGGEWEKLFF
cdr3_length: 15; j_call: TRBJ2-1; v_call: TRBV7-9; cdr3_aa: CASRPPGLRVNEQFF
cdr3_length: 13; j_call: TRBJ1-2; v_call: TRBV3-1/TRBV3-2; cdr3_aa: CASSRGGADGYTF
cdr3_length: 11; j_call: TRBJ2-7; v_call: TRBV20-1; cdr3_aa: CSARDGLGQYF
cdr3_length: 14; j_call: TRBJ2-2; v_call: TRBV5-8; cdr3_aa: CASSKGQRAGELFF
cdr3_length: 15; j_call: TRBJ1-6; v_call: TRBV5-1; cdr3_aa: CASSPRDRQNSPLHF
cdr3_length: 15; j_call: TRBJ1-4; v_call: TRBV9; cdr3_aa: CASSPSTGGDEKLFF
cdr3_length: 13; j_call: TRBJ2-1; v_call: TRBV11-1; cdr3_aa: CASSLGLQGGQFF
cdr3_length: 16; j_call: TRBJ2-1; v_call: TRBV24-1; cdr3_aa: CATSDFDRGDYNEQFF
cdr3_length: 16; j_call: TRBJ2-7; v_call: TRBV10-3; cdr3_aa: CAISESGLAGAYEQYF
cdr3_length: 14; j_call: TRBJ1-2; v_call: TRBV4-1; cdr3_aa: CASSPKGEFYGYTF
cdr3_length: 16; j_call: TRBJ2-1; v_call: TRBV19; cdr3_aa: CASSIAAGGSYNEQFF
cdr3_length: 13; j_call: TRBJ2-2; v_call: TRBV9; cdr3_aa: CASSVGAVGELFF
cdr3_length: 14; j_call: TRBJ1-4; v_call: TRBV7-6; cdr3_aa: CASSLMGGEEKLFF
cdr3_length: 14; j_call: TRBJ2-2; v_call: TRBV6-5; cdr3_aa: CASRTGAITGELFF
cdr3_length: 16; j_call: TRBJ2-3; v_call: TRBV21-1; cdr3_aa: CASSKGDRRSTDTQYF
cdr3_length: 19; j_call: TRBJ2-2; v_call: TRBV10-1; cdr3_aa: CASSGGAGGPNENTGELFF
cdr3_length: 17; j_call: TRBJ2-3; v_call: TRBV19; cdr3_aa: CASRSPGPSPGTDTQYF
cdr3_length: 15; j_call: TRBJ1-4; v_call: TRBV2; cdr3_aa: CASKLLTGPNEKLFF
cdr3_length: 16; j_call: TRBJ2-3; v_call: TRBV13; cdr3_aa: CASSGTSGGPQDTQYF
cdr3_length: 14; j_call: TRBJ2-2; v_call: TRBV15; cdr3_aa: CATSMRVNTGELFF
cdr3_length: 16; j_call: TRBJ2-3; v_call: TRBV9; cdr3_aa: CASSVGSSGKPDTQYF
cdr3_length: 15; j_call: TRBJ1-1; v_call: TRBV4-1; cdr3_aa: CASSQNTGGFTEAFF
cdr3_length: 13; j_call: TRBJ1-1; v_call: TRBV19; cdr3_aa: CASSIVGNSLRFF
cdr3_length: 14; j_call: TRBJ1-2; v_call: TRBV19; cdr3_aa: CASSMTEPPYGYTF